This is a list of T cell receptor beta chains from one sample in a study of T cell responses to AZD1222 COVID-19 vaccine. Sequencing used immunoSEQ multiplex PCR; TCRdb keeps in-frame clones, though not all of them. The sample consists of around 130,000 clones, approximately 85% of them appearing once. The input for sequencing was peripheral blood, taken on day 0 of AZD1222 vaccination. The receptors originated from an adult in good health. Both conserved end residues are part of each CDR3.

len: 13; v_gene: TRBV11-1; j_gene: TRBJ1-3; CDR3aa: CASSPETGNTIYF
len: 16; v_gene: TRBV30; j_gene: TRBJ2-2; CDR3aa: CAWRDLSGGADGELFF
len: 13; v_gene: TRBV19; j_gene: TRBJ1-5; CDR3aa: CASTREPNQPQHF
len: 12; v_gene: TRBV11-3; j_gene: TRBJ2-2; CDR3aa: CASSSYTGELFF
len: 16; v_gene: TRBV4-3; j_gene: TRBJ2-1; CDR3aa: CASSQDGVGRYNEQFF
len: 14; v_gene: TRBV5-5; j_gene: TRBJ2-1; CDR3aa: CASRVAGGFNEQFF
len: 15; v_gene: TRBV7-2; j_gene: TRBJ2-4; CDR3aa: CASSFQGDPKNIQYF
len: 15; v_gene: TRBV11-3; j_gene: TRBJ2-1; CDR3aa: CASSLEGLATNEQFF
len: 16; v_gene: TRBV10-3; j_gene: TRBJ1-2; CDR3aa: CAISRKGREGTYGYTF
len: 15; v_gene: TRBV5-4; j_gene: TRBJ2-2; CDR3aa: CASSPMTGHTGELFF
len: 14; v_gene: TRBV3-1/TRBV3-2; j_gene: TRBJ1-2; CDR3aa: CASSRDTVTYGYTF
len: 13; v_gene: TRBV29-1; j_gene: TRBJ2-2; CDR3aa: CSVCPAGTGELFF
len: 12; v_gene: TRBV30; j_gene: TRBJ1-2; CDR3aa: CAWSKKEGGYTF
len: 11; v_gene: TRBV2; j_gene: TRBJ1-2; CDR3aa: CARGDLYGYTF
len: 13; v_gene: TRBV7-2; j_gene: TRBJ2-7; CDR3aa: CASSRDRTYEQYF
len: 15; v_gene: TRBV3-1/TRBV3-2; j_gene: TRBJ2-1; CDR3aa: CASSQGSGPANEQFF
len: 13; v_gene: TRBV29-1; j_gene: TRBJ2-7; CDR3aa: CSVASYVRGEQYF
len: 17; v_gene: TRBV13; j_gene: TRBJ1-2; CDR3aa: CASSLAASGGPNYGYTF
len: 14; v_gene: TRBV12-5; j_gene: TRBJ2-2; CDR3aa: CASGLGHSTGELFF
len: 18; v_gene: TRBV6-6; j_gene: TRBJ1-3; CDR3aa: CASSQSMVGINSGNTIYF
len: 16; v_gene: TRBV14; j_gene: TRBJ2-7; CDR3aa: CASSQLWGPDSYEQYF
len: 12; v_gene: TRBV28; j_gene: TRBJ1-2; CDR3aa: CASKTGGYGYTF
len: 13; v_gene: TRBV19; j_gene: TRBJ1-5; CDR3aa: CASKDRGNQPQHF
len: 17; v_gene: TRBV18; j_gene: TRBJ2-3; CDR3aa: CASSTTSGRTGTDTQYF
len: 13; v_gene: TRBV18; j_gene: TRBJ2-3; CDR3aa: CASSPGGTDTQYF
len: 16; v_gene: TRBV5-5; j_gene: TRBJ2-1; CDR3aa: CASSLSAGTGGNEQFF
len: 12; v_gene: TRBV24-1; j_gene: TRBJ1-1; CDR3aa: CATSDDTREAFF
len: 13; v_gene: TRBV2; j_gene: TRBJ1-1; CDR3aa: CASSEQGNTEAFF
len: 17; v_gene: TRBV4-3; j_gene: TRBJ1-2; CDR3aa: CASSQESYIESNYGYTF
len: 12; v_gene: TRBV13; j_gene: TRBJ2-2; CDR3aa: CASSIDTGELFF
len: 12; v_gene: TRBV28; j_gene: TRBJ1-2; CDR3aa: CASRLKGYGYTF
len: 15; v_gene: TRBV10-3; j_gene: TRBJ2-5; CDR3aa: CATLRSTVFQETQYF
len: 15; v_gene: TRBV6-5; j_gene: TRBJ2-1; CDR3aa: CASSSRTSGGWEQFF
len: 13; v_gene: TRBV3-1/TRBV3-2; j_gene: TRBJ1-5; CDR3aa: CASSQGLSKPQHF
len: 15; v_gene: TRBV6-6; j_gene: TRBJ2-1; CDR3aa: CASRPHYSSYNEQFF
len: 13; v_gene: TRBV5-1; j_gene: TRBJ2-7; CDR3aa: CASSSSRLYEQYF
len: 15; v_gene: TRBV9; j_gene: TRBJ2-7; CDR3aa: CASSVGGGSTYEQYF
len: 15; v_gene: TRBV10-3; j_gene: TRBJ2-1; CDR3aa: CAITPSGSSSNEQFF
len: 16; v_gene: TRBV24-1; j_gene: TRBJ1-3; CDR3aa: CATSDPQVQGENTIYF
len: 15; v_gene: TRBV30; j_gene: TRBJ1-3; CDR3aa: CAWSVGTVSGNTIYF
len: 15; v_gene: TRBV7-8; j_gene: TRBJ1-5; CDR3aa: CASSSVQGSYQPQHF
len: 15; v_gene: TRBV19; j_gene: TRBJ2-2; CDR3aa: CASSIMGGLTGELFF
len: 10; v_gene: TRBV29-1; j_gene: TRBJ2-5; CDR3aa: CSVAQETQYF
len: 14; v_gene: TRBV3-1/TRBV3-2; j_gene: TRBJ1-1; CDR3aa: CASSPPGQYSTAFF
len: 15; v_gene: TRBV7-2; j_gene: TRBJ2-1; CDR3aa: CASSLGGPSYNEQFF
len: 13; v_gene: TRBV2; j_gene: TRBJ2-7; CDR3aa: CASRMFISEWQYF
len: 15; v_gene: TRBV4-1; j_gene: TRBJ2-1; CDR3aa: CASSQDGLPGGKRVF
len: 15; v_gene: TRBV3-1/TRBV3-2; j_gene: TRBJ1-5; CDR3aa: CASSQDLYSNQPQHF
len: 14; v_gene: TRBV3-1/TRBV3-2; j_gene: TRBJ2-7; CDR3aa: CASSPSTATYEQYF
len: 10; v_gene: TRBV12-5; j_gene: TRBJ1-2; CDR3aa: CASGDSGYTF
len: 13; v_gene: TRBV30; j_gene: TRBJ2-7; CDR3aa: CAWSKGTGDEQYF